The 3 T cell receptor beta chains given below trace back to one sample, sequenced in a study of shared clonotypes between healthy human individuals. Generated by immunoSEQ multiplex PCR, the TCRdb table keeps only in-frame clones and is missing some. The sample carries 550,000 to 650,000 clones, about 96% recorded once. Positive CCR7 selection of CD45RO-negative cells yielded the naive CD8 cells, and terminally differentiated effector memory CD45RA+ cells were excluded. The sequencing input was naive CD8+ T cells sorted from blood. The source is a young woman in good health.

This clone was counted once. The genes are TRBV27 and TRBJ2-7; D may be TRBD1 (7 bases). Germline CDR1 reads MNHEY; CDR2 reads SMNVEV (reference sequence). The CDR3 totals 15 residues. V was pared by 6 bases and J by 3 bases, with 18 bases between. CDR3 nucleotide sequence: TGTGCCAGCAGCCTAGGAGGGGGCCTTAGCTACGAGCAGTACTTC. Protein sequence: CASSLGGGLSYEQYF.

The CDR3 spells CASSLVDGLLFSGNTIYF. For the CDR3, the DNA is TGTGCCAGCAGCTTGGTCGACGGGTTACTGTTCTCTGGAAACACCATATATTTT. This chain links TRBV5-5 with TRBJ1-3; D uncertain. V lost 0 bases, J lost 0 bases, and 16 bases lay in between. The germline gives CDR1 SGHKS, CDR2 YYEKEE (reference sequence). CDR3 length: 18 residues.

The chain combines TRBV4-2 with TRBJ2-1, with D perhaps matching TRBD1 (5 bases). Per the germline V gene, CDR1 is LGHNA and CDR2 is YNFKEQ. This CDR3 spans 14 amino acids. V dropped 0 bases and J dropped 8 bases, with 11 bases sitting between them. For the CDR3, the DNA is TGTGCCAGCAGCCAAGAGGGGCAGGGCTATGAGCAGTTCTTC. Translating gives CASSQEGQGYEQFF.